This T cell receptor beta chain was profiled in a study of PD-L1 blockade in urothelial cancer. As for the study in general: In 2014, patients got going on atezolizumab, taking 1,200 mg intravenously every 3 weeks. From 0 to 3 prior chemotherapy regimens had been given to the patients. Median blood clonality was roughly 0.087, with 86,000 or so unique TCRs.

Profiling relied on immunoSEQ multiplex PCR, and the TCRdb table lists in-frame clones only, not all of them. The repertoire holds around 53,000 clones, with approximately 87% as singletons. Sample contribution per patient ranged from 1 to 8, covering pretreatment and on-treatment. CDR3 length equals 14 residues. Trimming removed 3 bases from V and 4 bases from J; junction bases left unmatched: 1. Germline CDR1 SNHLY, CDR2 FYNNEI. The sample in question was PBMCs, obtained around atezolizumab (anti-PD-L1) treatment. The clonotype comes from a man aged 35-49 years with urothelial cancer. This sequence joins TRBV2 and TRBJ2-3; 10 nucleotides align to TRBD2. CDR3 loop: CASSESGGADTQYF. CDR3 DNA sequence: TGTGCCAGCAGTGAGAGCGGGGGGGCAGATACGCAGTATTTT.